The source of this T cell receptor (beta chain) is a study of blood T cell repertoires in COVID-19. The junction had 6 bases not matched to a gene; V was cut back by 0 bases and J by 4 bases. Germline V gene lookup returns CDR1 SGHRS and CDR2 YFSETQ. The CDR3 has 16 residues. Per the authors' pipeline: It was from reference gene primer amplification that nucleated cell counts were estimated. Profiled with immunoSEQ multiplex PCR; TCRdb holds only in-frame clones, not every one. V and J calls and clone size are copied from that table; D and trimming were computed from the DNA. The table includes roughly 240,000 clones, about 88% detected once.

The sequenced sample consisted of peripheral blood. The receptor comes from a man aged 18 to 30 with active or convalescent COVID-19. The chain links TRBV5-1 to TRBJ2-3, with 9 nucleotides matching TRBD2. The CDR3 is CASSLAVAGDADTQYF. The CDR3, as DNA: TGCGCCAGCAGCTTGGCCGTAGCGGGAGATGCAGATACGCAGTATTTT.